This TCR beta chain was captured in a study of T-cell memory formation after mild COVID-19. It was 5'RACE with constant-segment primers that produced the TCR alpha and TCR beta cDNA libraries, which carried sample barcodes and UMIs. TCRdb used MiXCR to reprocess the 5' RACE reads, holding one entry per CDR3 protein. There are around 510,000 distinct CDR3 sequences in the sample; about 22% occur only once, and around 8.4% lies in the top ten. Source material: PBMCs or a T cell subset sorted from them (not recorded which). This clonotype was sampled from an adult woman who had mild COVID-19 (a few samples of this study predate the infection). Cell type and time point are not known.

CDR3 amino acids: CASSAPHRGRDQPQHF. The CDR3, as DNA: TGTGCCAGTAGTGCCCCCCACAGGGGGCGCGATCAGCCCCAGCATTTT. The rearrangement uses TRBV19 and TRBJ1-5; 9 bases match TRBD1. J gave up 5 bases and V 5 bases, and 10 bases lay outside the gene matches. The CDR3 spans 16 residues. Germline V lookup: CDR1 LNHDA, CDR2 SQIVND (reference sequence).